Below, 28 T cell receptor beta chains from the same sample are listed, as sequenced in a study of blood T cell repertoires in COVID-19. Here immunoSEQ multiplex PCR was the method, and the copy in TCRdb shows in-frame clones only, minus some. Seen here are fewer than 450,000 clones, 85% to 90% observed once, and the top ten hold 1.2%. Sequenced: PBMCs or T cells enriched from blood (not recorded which). These receptor sequences come from a woman between 18 and 30 years old who had recovered from COVID-19.

As regards this clone: In the same sample, other DNA sequences code for this CDR3. CDR3 coding DNA: TGTGCCAGCAGCCAAGCGACAGGGGGCAATCAGCCCCAGCATTTT. It encodes CASSQATGGNQPQHF. V usage is TRBV4-2 and J usage is TRBJ1-5; 8 nucleotides match TRBD1. V gave up 1 base and J gave up 2 bases; unmatched junction bases: 1. Germline lookup yields CDR1 LGHNA and CDR2 YNFKEQ. The CDR3 has 15 amino acids.

The chain joins TRBV28 to TRBJ2-7, with D possibly TRBD2 on 6 matching bases. Germline V gives CDR1 MDHEN, CDR2 SYDVKM. Deletions cut 5 bases from V and 3 bases from J, with 11 bases between. This CDR3 region has 13 residues. The CDR3 DNA follows: TGTGCCAGCAGTGTTGGGGGGAGCTACGAGCAGTACTTC. Protein product: CASSVGGSYEQYF.

This clone was counted a single time. The chain links TRBV12-3 or TRBV12-4 to TRBJ1-1, with a weak D call TRBD1 (5 bases). Trimming took 7 bases from V and 1 from J, leaving 10 bases between them. The CDR3 extends over 13 amino acids. For the CDR3, the DNA is TGTGCCAGCAACATACAGGAGAACACTGAAGCTTTCTTT. Translated: CASNIQENTEAFF.

The count of this clone is one. The chain has TRBV7-9 and TRBJ2-7; perhaps TRBD1 as D (5 bases). V dropped 5 bases and J dropped 2 bases, with 13 bases sitting between them. The germline V gene encodes CDR1 SEHNR and CDR2 FQNEAQ (reference sequence). The CDR3 is 14 amino acids. The CDR3 loop is CASSPMDTPYEQYF. The CDR3 DNA reads TGTGCCAGCAGCCCGATGGACACTCCCTACGAGCAGTACTTC.

V usage is TRBV9 and J usage is TRBJ2-7; D might be TRBD1 (6 bases). This CDR3 is built from 14 residues. Trimming removed 5 bases from V and 0 bases from J, with 12 bases in between. The germline V gene encodes CDR1 SGDLS and CDR2 YYNGEE. CDR3 sequence: CASSGQTASYEQYF. The CDR3, as DNA: TGTGCCAGCAGTGGACAGACAGCCTCCTACGAGCAGTACTTC. The entire variable domain, with the rest obtained from reference TRBV9 and TRBJ2-7, is as follows: DSGVTQTPKHLITATGQRVTLRCSPRSGDLSVYWYQQSLDQGLQFLIQYYNGEERAKGNILERFSAQQFPDLHSELNLSSLELGDSALYFCASSGQTASYEQYFGPGTRLTVT.

As DNA, the CDR3 is TGTGCCAGCAGCCGGGGACAGAGAGGTTATGGCTACACCTTC. This gives the protein CASSRGQRGYGYTF. V and J are TRBV11-2 and TRBJ1-2, with 7 bases matching TRBD1. After removal of 5 bases from V and 5 bases from J, the junction contained 8 bases not matched to a gene. This CDR3 has 14 amino acids. Germline assignment: CDR1 SGHAT and CDR2 FQNNGV.

This sequence joins TRBV5-8 and TRBJ2-5; weak D call: TRBD2 (5 bases). The CDR3 contains 13 residues. CDR1 SGHTS and CDR2 YDEGEE come from the germline V gene. With 2 bases removed from V and 5 bases from J, the gap between germline ends came to 10 bases. The CDR3 sequence is CASSFEGRETQYF. CDR3 sequence (DNA): TGTGCCAGCAGCTTCGAGGGAAGGGAGACCCAGTACTTC.

Only a few counts were recorded for this clone. This rearrangement joins TRBV11-2 to TRBJ2-7; TRBD1 agrees at 12 bases. The germline V gene has CDR1 SGHAT and CDR2 FQNNGV. CDR3 size: 18 residues. Trimming took 4 bases from V and 3 from J; bases not matched to a gene: 13. CDR3: CASSSFGGQGAWNYEQYF. The CDR3 region has the DNA TGTGCCAGCAGCTCCTTTGGGGGACAGGGGGCTTGGAACTACGAGCAGTACTTC.

The chain combines TRBV30 with TRBJ1-5, with D possibly TRBD1 on 6 matching bases. The CDR3 length is 13 residues. V was cut by 4 bases and J by 2 bases, with 9 bases left in between. Looked up from germline, CDR1 is GTSNPN and CDR2 is SVGIG (reference sequence). CDR3: CAWTRQGNQPQHF. The CDR3 region has the DNA TGTGCCTGGACCCGACAGGGCAATCAGCCCCAGCATTTT.

This clone was seen once. The V gene is TRBV7-3, the J gene TRBJ2-2; TRBD1 matches 11 bases. CDR1 is SGHTA and CDR2 is FQGTGA in the germline V gene. The junction had 4 bases not matched to a gene; V was cut back by 2 bases and J by 5 bases. This CDR3 spans 16 amino acids. The CDR3 coding sequence is TGTGCCAGCAGCTTATCGGGACAGGGGGGTACCGGGGAGCTGTTTTTT. Its protein product is CASSLSGQGGTGELFF.

V gene TRBV12-3 or TRBV12-4 combines with J gene TRBJ1-2; D not certain. This CDR3 comprises 13 residues. The V and J ends lost 2 bases and 6 bases respectively, with 10 bases between them. The CDR3, as DNA: TGTGCCAGCAGTTTAAACAGCTTTAATGGCTACACCTTC. Protein: CASSLNSFNGYTF.

The genes are TRBV15 and TRBJ1-6, with a weak D call TRBD1 (5 bases). CDR1 and CDR2 from the germline V gene are LNHNV and YYDKDF (reference sequence). The length of the CDR3 is 14 residues. V was cut by 5 bases and J by 8 bases, with 13 bases left in between. The CDR3 protein is CATSGGVGYSPLHF. The DNA for the CDR3 is TGTGCCACCAGCGGGGGGGTCGGTTATTCACCCCTCCACTTT. The full variable domain, with the rest looked up from reference TRBV15 and TRBJ1-6, is DAMVIQNPRYQVTQFGKPVTLSCSQTLNHNVMYWYQQKSSQAPKLLFHYYDKDFNNEADTPDNFQSRRPNTSFCFLDIRSPGLGDTAMYLCATSGGVGYSPLHFGNGTRLTVT.

The chain combines TRBV7-6 with TRBJ1-2; TRBD1 aligns across 11 bases. V lost 2 bases and J lost 4; bases outside the gene matches: 15. This CDR3 has 19 residues. Germline V gene lookup returns CDR1 SGHVS and CDR2 FNYEAQ. The CDR3 here is CASSLRAELDRGQGYGYTF. CDR3 DNA sequence: TGTGCCAGCAGCTTAAGGGCCGAGTTGGACAGGGGGCAAGGCTATGGCTACACCTTC.

This clone came up a few times. The chain carries TRBV5-1 and TRBJ2-7; 10 nucleotides match TRBD2. The V gene end was trimmed by 1 base and the J gene end by 1 base; junction bases not matched to a gene: 5. This CDR3 comprises 16 residues. Germline V CDR1 and CDR2: SGHRS, YFSETQ. The DNA of the CDR3 is TGCGCCAGCAGCTTGCAGGCTAGCGGGGGATCCTACGAGCAGTACTTC. It yields the protein CASSLQASGGSYEQYF.

The chain links TRBV19 to TRBJ1-5; D possibly corresponds to TRBD1 (6 bases). V lost 7 bases and J 3 bases, leaving 10 bases between the germline ends. CDR3 length: 13 residues. The germline V gene has CDR1 LNHDA and CDR2 SQIVND (reference sequence). The CDR3 region has the DNA TGTGCCAGTAAGGGACAAGTCAATCAGCCCCAGCATTTT. As protein: CASKGQVNQPQHF.

The chain joins TRBV6-2 or TRBV6-3 to TRBJ2-1; maybe TRBD1 (5 bases). Between the trimmed V and J ends, which lost 4 bases and 6 bases, there was a span of 7 bases. Germline CDR1 and CDR2: MNHEY and SVGEGT. This CDR3 comprises 12 residues. The CDR3 spells CASSSRGNEQFF. CDR3 in DNA: TGTGCCAGCAGTTCTAGGGGCAATGAGCAGTTCTTC.

This sequence joins TRBV27 and TRBJ2-7, with a tentative D call TRBD2 (5 bases). Trimming stripped 7 bases from V and 5 bases from J, with 21 bases between. The CDR3 has 15 residues. The germline gives CDR1 MNHEY, CDR2 SMNVEV (reference sequence). CDR3 DNA sequence: TGTGCCAGCACCCCAGGCGGCGCGGGTCTCCACGAGCAGTACTTC. Translated, it gives CASTPGGAGLHEQYF.

Comment on this clone: A read error may account for a junction end that differs from germline. The chain has TRBV4-1 and TRBJ2-7; 10 positions match TRBD1. The CDR3 covers 17 residues. Germline lookup yields CDR1 MGHRA and CDR2 YSYEKL. CDR3: CATSRPGQGYEFYEQYF. The CDR3 DNA reads as TGCGCCACCAGCCGACCGGGACAGGGGTATGAGTTCTACGAGCAGTACTTC.

The table lists this clone with many counts. Here the CDR3 reads CASSDSQGAGELFF. In nucleotides, the CDR3 is TGTGCCAGCAGTGACTCACAGGGGGCCGGGGAGCTGTTTTTT. The chain recombines TRBV6-4 with TRBJ2-2; 8 bases are shared with TRBD1. The junction had 0 bases not matched to a gene; V was cut back by 0 bases and J by 6 bases. The CDR3 spans 14 residues. In germline, CDR1 is MRHNA, CDR2 SNTAGT.

V and J are TRBV3-1 (or the pseudogene TRBV3-2) and TRBJ1-6; D is unresolved. Trimming shortened V by 5 bases and J by 4 bases, and 9 bases separated the two germline ends. This CDR3 spans 14 amino acids. CDR1 is LGHDT and CDR2 is YNNKEL in the germline V gene (reference sequence). The CDR3, as DNA: TGTGCCAGCAGCTTGGAGAGGTATAATTCACCCCTCCACTTT. Translation gives CASSLERYNSPLHF.

The chain joins TRBV7-2 to TRBJ2-5, with TRBD1 identical over 8 bases. The CDR3 is made up of 16 amino acids. Germline CDR1 is SGHTA and CDR2 is FQGNSA. V lost 1 base, J lost 6 bases, and 10 bases stayed unmatched. The CDR3 spells CASSLGPPQGAKTQYF. CDR3 in DNA: TGTGCCAGCAGCTTAGGCCCGCCCCAGGGGGCGAAGACCCAGTACTTC.

The chain uses TRBV5-1 and TRBJ1-4; D unclear. CDR3 length: 14 residues. V lost 4 bases, J lost 0 bases, and 7 bases lay in between. CDR1 is SGHRS, CDR2 YFSETQ, per germline. The DNA for the CDR3 is TGCGCCAGCAGCCGGGAAGCAACTAATGAAAAACTGTTTTTT. Translating it yields CASSREATNEKLFF.

This clone has a handful of counts. V usage is TRBV18 and J usage is TRBJ1-1, with D possibly matching TRBD1 (6 bases). The CDR3 totals 14 residues. Trimming cost V 1 base and J 5 bases, with 11 bases left between them. Looked up from germline, CDR1 is KGHSH and CDR2 is LQKENI. CDR3 in amino acids: CASSPQGVQTEAFF. CDR3 sequence (DNA): TGTGCCAGCTCACCACAGGGGGTCCAAACTGAAGCTTTCTTT.

V gene TRBV4-2 combines with J gene TRBJ2-2; no definite D call. The CDR3 sequence is 15 residues long. Looked up from germline, CDR1 is LGHNA and CDR2 is YNFKEQ. V was pared by 0 bases and J by 7 bases, with 12 bases between. The CDR3 loop is CASSQESLAGGELFF. As DNA, the CDR3 is TGTGCCAGCAGCCAAGAATCTCTTGCAGGCGGGGAGCTGTTTTTT.

This sequence joins TRBV5-1 and TRBJ1-1; 12 bases are a match to TRBD1. V dropped 4 bases and J dropped 4; count of bases not matched to a gene: 2. This CDR3 is built from 14 residues. Germline CDR1 SGHRS, CDR2 YFSETQ. CDR3 protein: CASSRGQGATEAFF. CDR3 bases: TGCGCCAGCAGCCGGGGACAGGGGGCCACTGAAGCTTTCTTT. The full variable domain, completed using reference TRBV5-1 and TRBJ1-1, is KAGVTQTPRYLIKTRGQQVTLSCSPISGHRSVSWYQQTPGQGLQFLFEYFSETQRNKGNFPGRFSGRQFSNSRSEMNVSTLELGDSALYLCASSRGQGATEAFFGQGTRLTVV.

This chain uses TRBV12-3 or TRBV12-4 with TRBJ2-7, with D possibly TRBD2 on 6 matching bases. V dropped 4 bases and J dropped 7 bases, with 11 bases sitting between them. The CDR3 is 12 residues long. The CDR3 region is CASSWDLREQYF. The CDR3, as DNA: TGTGCCAGCAGTTGGGACTTGAGAGAGCAGTACTTC.

The chain carries TRBV28 and TRBJ1-3, with 9 positions matching TRBD1. This CDR3 comprises 13 residues. V gave up 4 bases and J gave up 7 bases; unmatched junction bases: 2. The V gene's germline CDR1 is MDHEN and CDR2 SYDVKM. CDR3 residues: CASSSTGGNTIYF. In nucleotides, the CDR3 is TGTGCCAGCAGTTCGACAGGGGGGAACACCATATATTTT.

V is TRBV7-3 and J is TRBJ2-3; TRBD1 matches at 7 bases. Germline CDR1 is SGHTA and CDR2 is FQGTGA. The V gene end was trimmed by 6 bases and the J gene end by 6 bases; junction bases not matched to a gene: 6. The CDR3 loop spans 13 amino acids. The CDR3 nucleotides are TGTGCCAGCAGAGAGACAGGGTCGGATACGCAGTATTTT. It translates to CASRETGSDTQYF.